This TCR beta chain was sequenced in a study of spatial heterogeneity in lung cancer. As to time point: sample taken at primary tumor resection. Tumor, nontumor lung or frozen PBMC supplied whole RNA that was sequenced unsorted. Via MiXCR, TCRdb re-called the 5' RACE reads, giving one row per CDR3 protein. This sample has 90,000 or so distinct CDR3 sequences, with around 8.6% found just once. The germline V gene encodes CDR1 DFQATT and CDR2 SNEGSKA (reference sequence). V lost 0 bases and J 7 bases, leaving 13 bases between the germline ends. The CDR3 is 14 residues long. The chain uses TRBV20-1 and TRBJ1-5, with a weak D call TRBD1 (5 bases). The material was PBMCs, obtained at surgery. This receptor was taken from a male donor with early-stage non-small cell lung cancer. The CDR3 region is CSARDPGDRQPQHF. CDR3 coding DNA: TGCAGTGCTAGAGATCCGGGGGATCGACAGCCCCAGCATTTT.